This entry lists 16 T cell receptor beta chains sequenced from one sample in a study of blood T cell repertoires in COVID-19 (dated by TCRdb to about 2020). The library came from the immunoSEQ multiplex PCR assay. This immuneACCESS table, as held by TCRdb, lists in-frame sequences with V and J called but not all clones. Of the missing ones, under half trace to an unresolved V gene in checked studies; the others have no known cause. The sample table shows some 200,000 clones, and 65% to 85% are seen once. The ten top clones hold around 3.1% of the sample. Sequencing was done on a sample of peripheral blood. The origin of the receptors is a woman aged 25-40 years who had recovered from COVID-19.

J is TRBJ1-5 and V is TRBV27; D uncertain. The CDR3 sequence is 13 residues long. Germline V CDR1 and CDR2: MNHEY, SMNVEV (reference sequence). Trimming left V 2 bases short and J 7 bases short, with 9 bases between. CDR3 in DNA: TGTGCCAGCAGTTTAGCGTCTTTCCAGCCCCAGCATTTT. Translation gives CASSLASFQPQHF.

The chain carries TRBV6-6 and TRBJ2-3; D ambiguous. Germline V CDR1 and CDR2: MNHNY, SVGAGI (reference sequence). The V end lost 2 bases, the J end lost 5 bases, and 11 bases lay between the germline ends. The CDR3 is made up of 14 amino acids. Here the CDR3 reads CASSYPPTGDTQYF. DNA of the CDR3: TGTGCCAGCAGTTACCCCCCTACCGGAGATACGCAGTATTTT.

This rearrangement joins TRBV28 to TRBJ2-3; possibly TRBD2 for D (7 bases). With 8 bases removed from V and 3 bases from J, the gap between germline ends came to 24 bases. This CDR3 has 17 residues. Germline CDR1 MDHEN, CDR2 SYDVKM. In DNA form, the CDR3 reads TGTGCCAGCCGGAGTCCTTGGTCAGGGGAGGGGACAGATACGCAGTATTTT. Protein product: CASRSPWSGEGTDTQYF.

Only a few counts were recorded for this clone. The genes are TRBV6-1 and TRBJ1-4, with D possibly matching TRBD1 (6 bases). The CDR3 is made up of 15 amino acids. The V gene lost 2 bases and the J gene lost 8 bases, with 15 bases spanning the gap. CDR1 MNHNS and CDR2 SASEGT come from the germline V gene. The CDR3 region is CASSEIGGVKEKLFF. CDR3 in DNA: TGTGCCAGCAGTGAAATAGGGGGTGTGAAGGAAAAACTGTTTTTT.

The J gene is TRBJ2-1, the V gene TRBV15; 11 nucleotides agree with TRBD2. V lost 6 bases, J lost 7 bases, and 5 bases stayed unmatched. This CDR3 contains 14 residues. Germline V gives CDR1 LNHNV, CDR2 YYDKDF (reference sequence). In nucleotides, the CDR3 is TGTGCCACCAGGGAGACTAGCGGGATGAATGAGCAGTTCTTC. Amino acid sequence: CATRETSGMNEQFF.

V usage is TRBV6-6 and J usage is TRBJ1-1, with D tentatively TRBD1 (5 bases). CDR3 length: 13 amino acids. Per germline, CDR1 MNHNY and CDR2 SVGAGI (reference sequence). Trimming removed 7 bases at V and 4 bases at J, with 13 bases between. In DNA form, the CDR3 reads TGTGCCAGCAACCCTAGGGGCCCCACTGAAGCTTTCTTT. Encoded protein: CASNPRGPTEAFF.

The chain carries TRBV3-1 (or the pseudogene TRBV3-2) and TRBJ2-1, with 10 bases that match TRBD2. The CDR3 is 18 residues long. Germline values: CDR1 LGHDT, CDR2 YNNKEL (reference sequence). Trimming took 1 base from V and 6 from J; bases not matched to a gene: 12. The CDR3 region is CASSQVTASGSGGNEQFF. CDR3 bases: TGTGCCAGCAGCCAAGTAACGGCTAGCGGGAGTGGGGGCAATGAGCAGTTCTTC.

V usage is TRBV9 and J usage is TRBJ2-2, with a possible D match to TRBD2 (5 bases). CDR1 is SGDLS and CDR2 is YYNGEE in the germline V gene. CDR3 length: 14 residues. V gave up 4 bases and J gave up 6 bases, with 13 bases separating them. CDR3 bases: TGTGCCAGCAGCCCCCCTGGGAGTGCCGGGGAGCTGTTTTTT. This gives the protein CASSPPGSAGELFF.

This clone has a single count. The genes are TRBV30 and TRBJ1-1; D may be TRBD1 (5 bases). Trimming took 4 bases from V and 1 from J, leaving 10 bases between them. Germline CDR1 is GTSNPN and CDR2 is SVGIG (reference sequence). The CDR3 extends over 13 amino acids. CDR3 in amino acids: CAWTRQRNTEAFF. The CDR3, as DNA: TGTGCCTGGACCCGACAGAGGAACACTGAAGCTTTCTTT. The variable domain in full, completed from reference TRBV30 and TRBJ1-1, reads SQTIHQWPATLVQPVGSPLSLECTVEGTSNPNLYWYRQAAGRGLQLLFYSVGIGQISSEVPQNLSASRPQDRQFILSSKKLLLSDSGFYLCAWTRQRNTEAFFGQGTRLTVV.

J is TRBJ2-7 and V is TRBV20-1, with 7 bases that match TRBD2. The V and J ends lost 3 bases and 4 bases, in that order; junction bases with no gene match: 6. The CDR3 covers 13 residues. Per germline, CDR1 DFQATT and CDR2 SNEGSKA (reference sequence). The CDR3 region has the DNA TGCAGTGCTAGTCTCGCTAGCGGATACGAGCAGTACTTC. Residues: CSASLASGYEQYF.

This clone was counted between two and nine times. This sequence joins TRBV5-1 and TRBJ2-1, with D tentatively TRBD2 (6 bases). V shed 5 bases and J shed 7 bases, with 13 bases lying between them. Germline V CDR1 and CDR2: SGHRS, YFSETQ. This CDR3 is 13 amino acids long. CDR3 sequence reads: CASRNVGGNEQFF. The CDR3 bases are TGCGCCAGCAGAAATGTCGGGGGAAATGAGCAGTTCTTC.

V gene TRBV5-1 combines with J gene TRBJ2-5, with TRBD1 identical over 7 bases. V lost 4 bases and J lost 1; bases outside the gene matches: 7. Per germline, CDR1 SGHRS and CDR2 YFSETQ. The CDR3 length is 15 residues. The DNA of the CDR3 is TGCGCCAGCAGCCTGCACGGGACAGCCCAAGAGACCCAGTACTTC. It is translated as CASSLHGTAQETQYF.

The genes are TRBV21-1 and TRBJ2-7; the table's D call, TRBD2, has no DNA check behind it. TRBV21-1 is a listed pseudogene. CDR3 length equals 15 residues. The CDR3 here is CASSKGNGRYDEQYF. The DNA of the CDR3 is TGTGCCAGCAGCAAAGGGAATGGGAGGTATGACGAGCAGTACTTC.

The chain joins TRBV10-3 to TRBJ2-1; 11 bases are shared with TRBD1. The CDR3 totals 14 residues. Germline CDR1 reads ENHRY; CDR2 reads SYGVKD. Trimming cost V 3 bases and J 9 bases; bases outside gene matches: 4. The CDR3 bases are TGTGCCATCAGTGAAGGACAGGGGGCGTTTGAGCAGTTCTTC. The encoded protein is CAISEGQGAFEQFF.

The V gene is TRBV12-5, the J gene TRBJ1-4; D possibly corresponds to TRBD1 (5 bases). V lost 5 bases and J 2 bases, leaving 9 bases between the germline ends. The CDR3 has 14 residues. Germline V gene data show CDR1 as LGHNT and CDR2 as FRNRAP. CDR3 sequence reads: CASGVGGTNEKLFF. The DNA for the CDR3 is TGTGCTAGTGGTGTTGGGGGGACTAATGAAAAACTGTTTTTT.

The V and J genes are TRBV7-6 and TRBJ2-1, with D unresolved. Trimming took 1 base from V and 0 from J, leaving 10 bases between them. The CDR3 is 16 amino acids. Germline CDR1 is SGHVS and CDR2 is FNYEAQ. This chain's CDR3 is CASSLGGRSSYNEQFF. The CDR3 DNA is TGTGCCAGCAGCTTAGGCGGCAGAAGCTCCTACAATGAGCAGTTCTTC.